This T cell receptor beta chain was retrieved from a study of human T cells and chemical hapten exposure. For the study at large: 2% DPC was applied to around 2 cm by around 2 cm of upper inner arm skin for sensitization. TCR yields per sample varied, mainly owing to small pooled library volume differences. Study-level results: Expanded TCRs showed more large CDR3 clusters than pre-sensitization or healthy control sets.

Points on this clonotype: Its target is unknown.

V lost 5 bases, J lost 1 base, and 23 bases lay in between. The V gene's germline CDR1 is SEHNR and CDR2 FQNEAQ (reference sequence). The CDR3 totals 18 residues. Time point defined: patch test 1, 2 weeks after DPC sensitization. Noted treatment: therapeutic diphenylcyclopropenone sensitization with weekly scalp DPC. TCRdb analysed the RACE reads with MiXCR anew, one entry per CDR3 protein. Among some 180,000 distinct CDR3 sequences listed, approximately 20% were seen once. The TCR sequence derives from a woman aged 45 to 65 with alopecia areata. Some clones in this sample may be carry-over from other donors' samples. The sequences come from whole blood, collected in connection with sensitization to the hapten diphenylcyclopropenone (DPC). The chain recombines TRBV7-9 with TRBJ1-1; D gene unclear. The CDR3, as DNA: TGTGCCAGCAGCCCCCGTAGTAGGGTCCGGGCGGAGAACACTGAAGCTTTCTTT. Translation: CASSPRSRVRAENTEAFF.